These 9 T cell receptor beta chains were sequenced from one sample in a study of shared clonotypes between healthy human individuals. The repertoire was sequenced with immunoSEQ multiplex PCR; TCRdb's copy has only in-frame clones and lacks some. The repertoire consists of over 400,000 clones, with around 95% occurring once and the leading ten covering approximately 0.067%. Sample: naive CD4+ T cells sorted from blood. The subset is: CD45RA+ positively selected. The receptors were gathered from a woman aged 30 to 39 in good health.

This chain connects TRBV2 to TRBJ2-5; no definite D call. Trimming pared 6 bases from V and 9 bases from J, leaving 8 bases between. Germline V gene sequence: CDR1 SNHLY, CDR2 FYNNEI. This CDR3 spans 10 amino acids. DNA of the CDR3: TGTGCCAGCAGGACCAAGGCCCAGTACTTC. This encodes CASRTKAQYF.

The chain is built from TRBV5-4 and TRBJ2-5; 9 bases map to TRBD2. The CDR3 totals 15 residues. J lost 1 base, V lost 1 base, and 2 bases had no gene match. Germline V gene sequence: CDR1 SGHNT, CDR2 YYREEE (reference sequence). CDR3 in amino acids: CASSLRLAAQETQYF. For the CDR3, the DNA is TGTGCCAGCAGCTTGAGACTAGCGGCCCAAGAGACCCAGTACTTC.

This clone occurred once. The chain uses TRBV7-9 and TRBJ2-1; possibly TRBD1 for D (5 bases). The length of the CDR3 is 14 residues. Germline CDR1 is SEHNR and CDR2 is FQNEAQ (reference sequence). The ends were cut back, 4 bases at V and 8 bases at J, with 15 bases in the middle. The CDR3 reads CASSSLPQGYEQFF. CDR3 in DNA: TGTGCCAGCAGCTCGCTCCCCCAGGGATATGAGCAGTTCTTC.

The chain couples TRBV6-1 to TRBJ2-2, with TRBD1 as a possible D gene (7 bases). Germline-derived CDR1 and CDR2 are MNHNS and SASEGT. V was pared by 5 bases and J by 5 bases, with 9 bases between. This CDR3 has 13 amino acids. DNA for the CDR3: TGTGCCAGCAGTCCAGGGGGGACCGGGGAGCTGTTTTTT. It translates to CASSPGGTGELFF.

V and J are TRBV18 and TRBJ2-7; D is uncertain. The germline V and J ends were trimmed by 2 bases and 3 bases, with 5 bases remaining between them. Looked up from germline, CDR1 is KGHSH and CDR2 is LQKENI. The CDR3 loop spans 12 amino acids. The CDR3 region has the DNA TGTGCCAGCTCACCAGGAATCTACGAGCAGTACTTC. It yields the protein CASSPGIYEQYF. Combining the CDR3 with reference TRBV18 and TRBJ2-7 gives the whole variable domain NAGVMQNPRHLVRRRGQEARLRCSPMKGHSHVYWYRQLPEEGLKFMVYLQKENIIDESGMPKERFSAEFPKEGPSILRIQQVVRGDSAAYFCASSPGIYEQYFGPGTRLTVT.

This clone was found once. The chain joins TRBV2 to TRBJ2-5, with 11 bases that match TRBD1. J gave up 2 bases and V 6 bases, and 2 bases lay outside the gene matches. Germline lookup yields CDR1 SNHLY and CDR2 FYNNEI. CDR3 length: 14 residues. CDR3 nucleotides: TGTGCCAGCAGCAGGGACAGGGGGCAAGAGACCCAGTACTTC. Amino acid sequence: CASSRDRGQETQYF.

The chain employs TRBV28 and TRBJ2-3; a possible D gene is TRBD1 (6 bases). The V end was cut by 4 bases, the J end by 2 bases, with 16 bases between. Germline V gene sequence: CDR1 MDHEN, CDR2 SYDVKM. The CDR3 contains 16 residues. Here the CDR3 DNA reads TGTGCCAGCAGTTATACAGGGAGAATCGTCACAGATACGCAGTATTTT. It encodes CASSYTGRIVTDTQYF.

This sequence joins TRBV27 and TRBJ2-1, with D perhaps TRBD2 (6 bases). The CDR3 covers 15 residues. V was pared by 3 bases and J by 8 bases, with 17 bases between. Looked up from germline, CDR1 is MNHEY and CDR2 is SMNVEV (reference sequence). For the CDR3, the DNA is TGTGCCAGCAGTTTTATACGGAATAGCGGCGATGAGCAGTTCTTC. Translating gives CASSFIRNSGDEQFF.

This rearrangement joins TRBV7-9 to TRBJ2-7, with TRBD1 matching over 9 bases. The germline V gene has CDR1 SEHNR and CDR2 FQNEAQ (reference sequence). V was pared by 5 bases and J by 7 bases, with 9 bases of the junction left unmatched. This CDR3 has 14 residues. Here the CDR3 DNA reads TGTGCCAGCAGCGCCGGGACAGGGAACGGTGAGCAGTACTTC. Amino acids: CASSAGTGNGEQYF.